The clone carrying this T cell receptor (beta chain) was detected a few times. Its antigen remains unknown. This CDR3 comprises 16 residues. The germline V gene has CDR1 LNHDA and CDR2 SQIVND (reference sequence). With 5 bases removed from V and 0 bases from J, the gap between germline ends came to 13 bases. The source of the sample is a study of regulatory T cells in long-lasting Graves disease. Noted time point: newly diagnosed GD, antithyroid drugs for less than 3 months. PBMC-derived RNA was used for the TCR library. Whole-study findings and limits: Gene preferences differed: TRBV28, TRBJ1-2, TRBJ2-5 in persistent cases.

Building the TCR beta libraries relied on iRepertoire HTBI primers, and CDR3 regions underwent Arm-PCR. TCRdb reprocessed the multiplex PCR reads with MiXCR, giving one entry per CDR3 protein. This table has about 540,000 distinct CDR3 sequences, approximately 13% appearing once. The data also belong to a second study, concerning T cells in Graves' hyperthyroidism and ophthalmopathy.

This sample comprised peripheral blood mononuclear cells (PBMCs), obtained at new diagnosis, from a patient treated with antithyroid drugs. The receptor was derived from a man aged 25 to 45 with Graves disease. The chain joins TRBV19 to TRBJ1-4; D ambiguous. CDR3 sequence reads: CASSLKTATTNEKLFF. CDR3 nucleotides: TGTGCCAGTAGTCTGAAAACGGCAACAACTAATGAAAAACTGTTTTTT.